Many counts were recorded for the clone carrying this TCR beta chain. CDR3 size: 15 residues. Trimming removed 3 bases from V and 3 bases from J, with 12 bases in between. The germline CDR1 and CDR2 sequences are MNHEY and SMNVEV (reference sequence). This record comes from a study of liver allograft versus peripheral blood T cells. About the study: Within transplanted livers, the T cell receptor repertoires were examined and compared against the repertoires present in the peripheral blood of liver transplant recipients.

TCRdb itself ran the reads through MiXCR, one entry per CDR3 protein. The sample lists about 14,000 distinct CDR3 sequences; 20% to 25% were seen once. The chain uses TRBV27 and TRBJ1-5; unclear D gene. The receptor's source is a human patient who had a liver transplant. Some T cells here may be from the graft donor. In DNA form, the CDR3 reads TGTGCCAGCAGTTTGTCGGGGAGGCTCAATCAGCCCCAGCATTTT. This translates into CASSLSGRLNQPQHF.